Listed below are T cell receptor beta chains from one sample, sequenced in a study of cytomegalovirus exposure and HLA in healthy donors. The assay was immunoSEQ multiplex PCR, and TCRdb's table has in-frame clones only and misses some. The sample includes 180,000 or so clones, over 60% seen only once; the top ten take around an eighth. The sample consisted of PBMCs. The source of these receptors is a man over 45 in good health and CMV-seropositive. The CDR3 runs from the conserved cysteine through the conserved F or W. A D gene is named only where the DNA matches it firmly. Rows may omit the clone size; those that give it use once, few, many or a size class.

J | D | V | size | CDR3 | DNA
TRBJ1-4 | - | TRBV9 | few | CASSAGGEEKLFF | TGTGCCAGCAGCGCGGGGGGGGAGGAAAAACTGTTTTTT
TRBJ1-6 | TRBD1 | TRBV27 | - | CASSLYRGRFLNSPLHF | TGTGCCAGCAGTTTATACAGGGGGAGGTTCTTGAATTCACCCCTCCACTTT
TRBJ1-2 | TRBD1 | TRBV30 | - | CAWSDRGNGYTF | TGTGCCTGGAGTGACAGGGGCAATGGCTACACCTTC
TRBJ2-2 | TRBD2 | TRBV5-4 | - | CASSSRDYTFGELFF | TGTGCCAGCAGCTCCCGGGACTACACGTTCGGGGAGCTGTTTTTT
TRBJ1-5 | - | TRBV6-6 | - | CASSQQSYSNQPQHF | TGTGCCAGCAGTCAACAGAGTTATAGCAATCAGCCCCAGCATTTT
TRBJ2-1 | - | TRBV5-4 | few | CASSLGSGRLQEQFF | TGTGCCAGCAGCTTGGGTTCCGGCAGGCTCCAAGAGCAGTTCTTC
TRBJ1-4 | TRBD1 | TRBV11-2 | - | CASSLDQKTGGREKLFF | TGTGCCAGCAGCTTAGATCAAAAGACAGGGGGCCGTGAAAAACTGTTTTTT
TRBJ2-7 | - | TRBV2 | once | CASSDWTRTYEQYF | TGTGCCAGCAGTGATTGGACAAGGACCTACGAGCAGTACTTC
TRBJ1-6 | - | TRBV5-1 | - | CASSLAQENSPLHF | TGCGCCAGCAGCTTGGCCCAAGAGAATTCACCCCTCCACTTT
TRBJ2-7 | - | TRBV6-4 | few | CASNDPGSNEQYF | TGTGCCAGCAATGACCCGGGGTCCAACGAGCAGTACTTC
TRBJ2-2 | - | TRBV4-1 | few | CASSHNPRRGRTGELFF | TGCGCCAGCAGCCATAACCCAAGGAGGGGGCGTACCGGGGAGCTGTTTTTT
TRBJ1-1 | - | TRBV5-4 | - | CASSFSTAETEAFF | TGTGCCAGCAGCTTCTCGACAGCTGAGACTGAAGCTTTCTTT
TRBJ1-4 | - | TRBV15 | once | CATSLSGQLDEKLFF | TGTGCCACCAGCTTATCCGGACAGTTGGATGAAAAACTGTTTTTT
TRBJ2-4 | TRBD2 | TRBV5-8 | - | CASRAAGGVNIQYF | TGTGCCAGCAGGGCAGCGGGGGGTGTAAACATTCAGTACTTC
TRBJ2-1 | TRBD1 | TRBV30 | few | CAWRVSGTGGNEQFF | TGTGCCTGGAGGGTATCCGGGACAGGGGGGAATGAGCAGTTCTTC
TRBJ2-7 | - | TRBV10-3 | - | CASLQGSAYEQYF | TGTGCCTCACTCCAGGGTAGTGCCTACGAGCAGTACTTC
TRBJ1-1 | - | TRBV9 | - | CASSGEIQGLTFF | TGTGCCAGCAGCGGAGAAATACAGGGTCTGACTTTCTTT
TRBJ2-3 | TRBD1 | TRBV6-1 | once | CASSEASGQGVTDTQYF | TGTGCCAGCAGTGAAGCGAGCGGACAGGGGGTAACAGATACGCAGTATTTT
TRBJ2-5 | TRBD1 | TRBV13 | few | CASSPTGTGLRETQYF | TGTGCCAGCAGCCCCACGGGGACAGGGCTACGAGAGACCCAGTACTTC
TRBJ1-1 | - | TRBV18 | few | CASSPQGQGNTEAFF | TGTGCCAGCTCACCACAAGGTCAGGGGAACACTGAAGCTTTCTTT
TRBJ2-3 | - | TRBV5-4 | - | CASSLAETSGGTQYF | TGTGCCAGCAGCTTGGCCGAGACTTCTGGGGGGACGCAGTATTTT
TRBJ1-2 | - | TRBV7-2 | once | CASSSPGKVGYGYTF | TGTGCCAGCAGCTCCCCCGGGAAAGTCGGCTATGGCTACACCTTC
TRBJ1-1 | - | TRBV6-1 | - | CASSVSQISAFF | TGTGCCAGCAGTGTAAGTCAGATATCGGCTTTCTTT
TRBJ1-1 | TRBD1 | TRBV7-9 | - | CASSSQGASTEAFF | TGTGCCAGCAGCTCACAGGGGGCGTCCACTGAAGCTTTCTTT
TRBJ1-4 | TRBD1 | TRBV5-1 | - | CATKRGTGVREKLFF | TGCGCCACCAAAAGAGGGACAGGGGTTCGAGAAAAACTGTTTTTT
TRBJ2-1 | TRBD1 | TRBV11-3 | few | CASSSETGTYNDEQFF | TGTGCCAGCAGCTCGGAGACAGGGACATATAATGATGAGCAGTTCTTC
TRBJ1-1 | TRBD1 | TRBV27 | once | CASSLNQGEVGTEAFF | TGTGCCAGCAGTTTAAATCAGGGGGAGGTTGGCACTGAAGCTTTCTTT
TRBJ2-7 | - | TRBV27 | few | CASSSYREYEQYF | TGTGCCAGCAGTTCGTACAGGGAGTACGAGCAGTACTTC
TRBJ2-1 | TRBD2 | TRBV30 | - | CAWSVGTTVFDEQFF | TGTGCCTGGAGTGTAGGGACTACAGTTTTCGATGAGCAGTTCTTC
TRBJ2-5 | TRBD2 | TRBV6-5 | - | CASSLSGETQYF | TGTGCCAGCAGTCTTAGCGGGGAGACCCAGTACTTC
TRBJ2-7 | TRBD1 | TRBV28 | - | CASSSTGAGNYEQYF | TGTGCCAGCAGTTCTACAGGGGCAGGGAACTACGAGCAGTACTTC
TRBJ1-4 | - | TRBV11-2 | - | CASSLGALRHEKLFF | TGTGCCAGCAGCTTAGGGGCGCTACGGCATGAAAAACTGTTTTTT
TRBJ2-4 | - | TRBV28 | - | CASSLGGSAGKNIQYF | TGTGCCAGCAGTTTAGGGGGGTCGGCAGGGAAAAACATTCAGTACTTC
TRBJ2-1 | TRBD2 | TRBV9 | - | CASSEGLAGGPEQFF | TGTGCCAGCAGCGAGGGACTAGCGGGGGGGCCCGAGCAGTTCTTC
TRBJ1-1 | - | TRBV7-9 | many | CASSFSRAKGTEAFF | TGTGCCAGCAGCTTTAGCAGGGCTAAGGGGACTGAAGCTTTCTTT
TRBJ1-6 | TRBD1 | TRBV4-3 | few | CASSRTRGANNSPLHF | TGCGCCAGCAGCCGTACCAGGGGGGCAAATAATTCACCCCTCCACTTT
TRBJ1-1 | - | TRBV5-1 | - | CASSENSGANTEAFF | TGCGCCAGCAGCGAAAACAGCGGGGCTAACACTGAAGCTTTCTTT
TRBJ2-3 | - | TRBV11-2 | - | CASSLSRDTQYF | TGTGCCAGCAGCTTATCTCGGGATACGCAGTATTTT
TRBJ1-3 | - | TRBV25-1 | - | CASSLTGSLGNTIYF | TGTGCCAGCAGTTTAACCGGGAGCTTGGGAAACACCATATATTTT
TRBJ2-3 | - | TRBV9 | - | CASSPRDFTDTQYF | TGTGCCAGCAGCCCCCGGGACTTCACAGATACGCAGTATTTT
TRBJ2-3 | - | TRBV7-8 | - | CASSSFRSTDTQYF | TGTGCCAGCAGCTCCTTCCGGAGCACAGATACGCAGTATTTT
TRBJ1-2 | - | TRBV19 | - | CASSLLARAGGYTF | TGTGCCAGCTCTCTGCTCGCCAGGGCTGGTGGCTACACCTTC
TRBJ1-5 | TRBD1 | TRBV19 | - | CASSPRRGRGPSLGTQHF | TGTGCCAGTAGCCCCCGGCGGGGCAGGGGGCCATCCCTGGGGACCCAGCATTTT
TRBJ1-6 | TRBD1 | TRBV5-1 | - | CASSLEGTGVSPLHF | TGCGCCAGCAGCTTGGAGGGGACAGGGGTTTCACCCCTCCACTTT
TRBJ2-2 | - | TRBV15 | - | CATQNTGELFF | TGTGCCACCCAGAACACCGGGGAGCTGTTTTTT
TRBJ1-6 | - | TRBV5-1 | few | CASSLGPDRANSPLHF | TGCGCCAGCAGCTTGGGTCCGGACAGAGCTAATTCACCCCTCCACTTT
TRBJ2-7 | - | TRBV9 | - | CASSVGVGETTYEQYF | TGTGCCAGCAGCGTAGGGGTCGGGGAGACCACCTACGAGCAGTACTTC
TRBJ2-6 | TRBD1 | TRBV18 | once | CASSPGTAGANVLTF | TGTGCCAGCTCACCGGGGACAGCTGGGGCCAACGTCCTGACTTTC
TRBJ1-2 | - | TRBV5-6 | - | CASSLWTAFEGYTF | TGTGCCAGCAGCTTATGGACTGCGTTCGAAGGCTACACCTTC